These 20 T cell receptor beta chains were all obtained from the same sample, sequenced in a study of T-cell memory formation after mild COVID-19. TCRdb recomputed calls from the 5' RACE reads with MiXCR, one row per CDR3 protein. The repertoire holds roughly 110,000 distinct CDR3 sequences, with approximately 15% as singletons. Sequencing was carried out using PBMCs or a T cell subset sorted from them (not recorded which). The origin of the receptors is a man aged 18 to 35 who had mild COVID-19 (a few samples of this study predate the infection). Cell type and time point are not known.

The V call is TRBV20-1, the J call TRBJ1-5; 7 bases match TRBD1. Trimming removed 4 bases from V and 0 bases from J; junction bases left unmatched: 3. The V gene's germline CDR1 is DFQATT and CDR2 SNEGSKA (reference sequence). This CDR3 spans 14 amino acids. In DNA, the CDR3 is TGCAGTGCTACAACAGGGGATAGCAATCAGCCCCAGCATTTT. Translating it yields CSATTGDSNQPQHF.

This chain uses TRBV12-3 or TRBV12-4 with TRBJ2-7; 9 nucleotides agree with TRBD2. The CDR3 contains 14 residues. The ends lost 11 bases at V and 7 bases at J; junction bases unmatched: 15. The CDR3 DNA reads TGTGCCTCCCTTCGGGCTAGCGGGGCGAGGGAGCAGTACTTC. This gives the protein CASLRASGAREQYF.

The table lists this clonotype with a few counts. The CDR3 protein is CASSPAGAQNIQYF. CDR3 bases: TGTGCCAGCAGCCCAGCGGGGGCCCAAAACATTCAGTACTTC. The chain joins TRBV11-2 to TRBJ2-4; 8 bases match TRBD2. The CDR3 loop spans 14 amino acids. Germline CDR1 SGHAT, CDR2 FQNNGV. V lost 5 bases to trimming and J lost 5 bases; unmatched junction nucleotides: 5.

This clonotype was counted many times. The chain uses TRBV20-1 and TRBJ2-1, with TRBD2 matching 8 bases. Unmatched junction bases numbered 2, after V lost 3 bases and J lost 1 base. The CDR3 spans 14 residues. Germline CDR1 and CDR2: DFQATT and SNEGSKA (reference sequence). DNA of the CDR3: TGCAGTGCTAGCCCTAGCGGGTCCTACAATGAGCAGTTCTTC. Translated, it gives CSASPSGSYNEQFF.

V is TRBV10-3 and J is TRBJ2-3, with a weak D call TRBD2 (6 bases). CDR1 and CDR2 (germline): ENHRY, SYGVKD. Trimming left V 0 bases short and J 2 bases short, with 24 bases between. This CDR3 region has 20 residues. CDR3 loop: CAISESIDGAAGHYTDTQYF. In DNA form, the CDR3 reads TGTGCCATCAGTGAGTCGATTGATGGGGCTGCGGGGCACTACACAGATACGCAGTATTTT.

The CDR3 here is CASSYSTGGEQYV. As DNA, the CDR3 is TGTGCCAGCAGTTACTCAACAGGAGGGGAGCAGTACGTC. The gene calls are TRBV6-5 and TRBJ2-7, with a possible D match to TRBD2 (6 bases). The germline V and J ends were trimmed by 0 bases and 7 bases, with 10 bases remaining between them. This CDR3 spans 13 amino acids. The germline CDR1 and CDR2 sequences are MNHEY and SVGAGI.

This chain joins TRBV11-3 and TRBJ2-2, with 8 bases aligning to TRBD1. Germline V gives CDR1 SGHNT, CDR2 YENEEA. The CDR3 sequence is 16 residues long. V gave up 3 bases and J gave up 2 bases; unmatched junction bases: 5. DNA of the CDR3: TGTGCCAGCAGCTTGAGACAGGGGATTAACACCGGGGAGCTGTTTTTT. It is translated as CASSLRQGINTGELFF.

J is TRBJ1-5 and V is TRBV12-3 or TRBV12-4; 8 bases agree with TRBD1. This CDR3 is 15 amino acids long. Trimming took 6 bases from V and 5 from J; bases not matched to a gene: 9. CDR3 protein: CASSPGQAQHQPQHF. The CDR3 DNA reads as TGTGCCAGCAGCCCGGGACAGGCACAACATCAGCCCCAGCATTTT.

This clonotype has a handful of counts. The rearrangement joins TRBV19 to TRBJ1-1, with D uncertain. The CDR3 is 14 amino acids. The V and J ends lost 7 bases and 1 base respectively, with 13 bases between them. Germline V lookup: CDR1 LNHDA, CDR2 SQIVND (reference sequence). The CDR3 DNA is TGTGCCAGTACGAGCATCTCCGCGAACACTGAAGCTTTCTTT. It yields the protein CASTSISANTEAFF.

At least ten counts were recorded for this clonotype. The chain couples TRBV3-1 to TRBJ2-7; 9 bases are shared with TRBD2. The germline V gene encodes CDR1 LGHDT and CDR2 YNNKEL (reference sequence). J gave up 5 bases and V 2 bases, and 4 bases lay outside the gene matches. The CDR3 spans 14 residues. In nucleotides, the CDR3 is TGTGCCAGCAGCCAAATTCTAGCGGGGAACGAGCAGTACTTC. This codes for CASSQILAGNEQYF.

There are a few counts of this clonotype. The chain has TRBV6-5 and TRBJ2-7; TRBD1 is a possible D gene (6 bases). The V end was cut by 4 bases, the J end by 2 bases, with 9 bases between. The germline gives CDR1 MNHEY, CDR2 SVGAGI. This CDR3 comprises 13 residues. This chain's CDR3 is CASSSYRAYEQYF. CDR3 in DNA: TGTGCCAGCAGTTCATACAGGGCCTACGAGCAGTACTTC.

This clonotype was counted many times. This chain uses TRBV15 with TRBJ2-2; TRBD1 matches at 7 bases. Germline CDR1 is LNHNV and CDR2 is YYDKDF (reference sequence). With 6 bases clipped from V and 4 bases from J, the junction kept 8 bases outside the gene matches. The CDR3 totals 15 residues. DNA for the CDR3: TGTGCCACCAGAATACAGGGGTTCCCCACCGGGGAGCTGTTTTTT. This encodes CATRIQGFPTGELFF.

This clonotype was seen only a few times. V and J are TRBV4-1 and TRBJ2-1; D is perhaps TRBD2 (5 bases). The germline V and J ends were trimmed by 3 bases and 7 bases, with 16 bases remaining between them. CDR1 is MGHRA, CDR2 YSYEKL, per germline. This CDR3 is 15 amino acids long. CDR3 region: CASSQRGISHNEQFF. CDR3 in DNA: TGCGCCAGCAGCCAGAGAGGGATTTCCCATAATGAGCAGTTCTTC.

This clonotype was found a few times. The gene calls are TRBV19 and TRBJ2-1; D ambiguous. CDR1 LNHDA and CDR2 SQIVND come from the germline V gene (reference sequence). The V and J ends lost 3 bases and 5 bases respectively, with 11 bases between them. The CDR3 sequence is 14 residues long. CDR3 in DNA: TGTGCCAGTAGTATGACCGGACCAAACAATGAGCAGTTCTTC. Protein sequence: CASSMTGPNNEQFF.

This clonotype was seen more than once but under ten times. The rearrangement links TRBV9 to TRBJ2-3, with D uncertain. The CDR3 spans 15 residues. V was cut by 0 bases and J by 3 bases, with 11 bases left in between. CDR1 and CDR2 (germline): SGDLS, YYNGEE. CDR3 region: CASSVEGSPTDTQYF. The DNA for the CDR3 is TGTGCCAGCAGCGTAGAGGGATCACCGACAGATACGCAGTATTTT.

V is TRBV6-2 or TRBV6-3 and J is TRBJ2-5, with 13 nucleotides matching TRBD2. The CDR3 length is 15 residues. Per germline, CDR1 MNHEY and CDR2 SVGEGT. With V trimmed by 5 bases and J by 5 bases, 5 bases remained unmatched. The DNA of the CDR3 is TGTGCCAGCAGTGTACTAGCGGGAGGGCCGGAGACCCAGTACTTC. This translates into CASSVLAGGPETQYF.

The rearrangement uses TRBV21-1 and TRBJ1-5; the table's D gene call, TRBD1, was not cross checked with the DNA. TRBV21-1 is assigned pseudogene status. The CDR3 covers 15 residues. The CDR3, as DNA: TGTGCCAGCAGCAACCAGGGGGCGATGCATCAGCCCCAGCATTTT. This encodes CASSNQGAMHQPQHF.

The chain links TRBV27 to TRBJ1-5; D is possibly TRBD1 (5 bases). Germline CDR1 and CDR2: MNHEY and SMNVEV (reference sequence). This CDR3 is built from 13 residues. V was clipped by 0 bases and J by 10 bases, with 10 bases between them. The DNA of the CDR3 is TGTGCCAGCAGTTTATCGGGGGTGGGTCCCCAGCATTTT. Translating it yields CASSLSGVGPQHF.

This clonotype has a handful of counts. The V gene is TRBV7-9, the J gene TRBJ2-7; D remains ambiguous. This CDR3 spans 14 amino acids. Trimming took off 2 bases at V and 4 bases at J, with 12 bases between the two ends. Germline CDR1 is SEHNR and CDR2 is FQNEAQ (reference sequence). Here the CDR3 DNA reads TGTGCCAGCAGCTTAAGTACAGCCGAGTACGAGCAGTACTTC. It translates to CASSLSTAEYEQYF.

Only a few counts were recorded for this clonotype. This chain's CDR3 is CASSNHRGIATGELFF. In DNA, the CDR3 is TGTGCCAGCAGTAATCACAGGGGAATCGCCACCGGGGAGCTGTTTTTT. The chain links TRBV6-5 to TRBJ2-2; 7 bases agree with TRBD1. CDR1 and CDR2 from the germline V gene are MNHEY and SVGAGI. The CDR3 contains 16 residues. J was trimmed by 4 bases and V by 5 bases; bases with no gene match: 10.